This T cell receptor (beta chain) was recovered during a study of T cells in Graves' hyperthyroidism and ophthalmopathy. Study in general: Blood from the periphery was taken at initial diagnosis, before any treatment.

Overall study results and limits: The model made its ophthalmopathy prediction, and onset followed a median approximately six months later.

Using RNA transcripts as the source, TCR beta CDR3 regions were amplified. A set of HTBI primers served as the primers for a first-round RT-PCR of the TCR CDR3. TCRdb ran MiXCR on the multiplex PCR reads and lists one entry per CDR3 protein. The data contain around 440,000 distinct CDR3 sequences, around 14% of them singletons. The trim removed 2 bases at V and 4 bases at J, leaving 11 bases unmatched. The CDR3 totals 17 residues. Newly diagnosed hyperthyroidism, duration under 2 months, in patients aged 18 to 65. This clonotype showed up many times. Its antigen remains unidentified. The TCR sequence derives from a woman between 18 and 30 years old with Graves' hyperthyroidism. Sequencing input: blood. The chain joins TRBV12-3 or TRBV12-4 to TRBJ1-1; 9 nucleotides agree with TRBD1. The CDR3 nucleotides read TGTGCCAGCAGTTTATTTCCGACAGGGGGATTTGTCACTGAAGCTTTCTTT. Protein sequence: CASSLFPTGGFVTEAFF.